These 18 T cell receptor beta chains originate from one sample sequenced in a study of cytomegalovirus exposure and HLA in healthy donors. Vbeta (60) and Jbeta (13) primers were used in the PCR. Clones were sequenced by immunoSEQ multiplex PCR, and TCRdb holds only the in-frame ones, with some missing. The sample contains about 170,000 clones, around 83% of which appear only once. The material sequenced was PBMCs. These receptors all come from a man younger than 40 in good health and CMV-seropositive.

DNA of the CDR3: TGTGCCAGCAGTTTATCAAGCGGGAGTTACAATGAGCAGTTCTTC. It yields the protein CASSLSSGSYNEQFF. The V gene is TRBV27, the J gene TRBJ2-1, with 8 bases aligning to TRBD2. The trim removed 0 bases at V and 4 bases at J, leaving 2 bases unmatched. This CDR3 spans 15 amino acids. CDR1 is MNHEY and CDR2 is SMNVEV in the germline V gene (reference sequence).

V gene TRBV2 combines with J gene TRBJ1-5, with TRBD1 matching 7 bases. From germline, CDR1 is SNHLY and CDR2 FYNNEI. The V segment lost 5 bases and the J segment 3 bases; nucleotides outside the gene matches: 4. The CDR3 totals 14 residues. The CDR3: CASSSGQNNQPQHF. In DNA, the CDR3 is TGTGCCAGCAGTTCGGGACAGAACAATCAGCCCCAGCATTTT.

The chain carries TRBV19 and TRBJ1-2, with a tentative D call TRBD1 (6 bases). The CDR3 spans 14 residues. V lost 3 bases and J 6 bases, leaving 14 bases between the germline ends. Looked up from germline, CDR1 is LNHDA and CDR2 is SQIVND (reference sequence). The CDR3, as DNA: TGTGCCAGTAGTATTCGGGACAATCGGCATGGCTACACCTTC. It translates to CASSIRDNRHGYTF.

The count of this clone is one. A junction end diverges from the germline sequence, so it may reflect a read error. The chain uses TRBV7-7 and TRBJ2-3; D possibly corresponds to TRBD1 (5 bases). CDR3 length: 13 amino acids. Germline V gene data show CDR1 as SSHAT and CDR2 as FNYEAQ (reference sequence). CDR3 coding DNA: TGTGCTAGCAGCCAACTCAGGGCAGATACGCAGTATTTT. Translating gives CASSQLRADTQYF.

This clone has a handful of counts. The CDR3 nucleotides are TGTGCCAGCAGCTTAGGCCAGAACGAGCAGTACTTC. This codes for CASSLGQNEQYF. V and J are TRBV13 and TRBJ2-7, with unresolved D. The CDR3 sequence is 12 residues long. V was shortened by 0 bases and J by 5 bases, with 5 bases between the two germline ends. The V gene's germline CDR1 is PRHDT and CDR2 FYEKMQ (reference sequence).

J is TRBJ2-5 and V is TRBV19; 7 bases match TRBD1. J was trimmed by 5 bases and V by 5 bases; bases with no gene match: 11. CDR1 and CDR2 (germline): LNHDA, SQIVND (reference sequence). This CDR3 is built from 15 residues. This CDR3 is CASSGTGALRETQYF. The DNA of the CDR3 is TGTGCCAGTAGTGGAACAGGGGCCCTCCGGGAGACCCAGTACTTC.

The chain uses TRBV5-8 and TRBJ2-7, with 7 positions matching TRBD2. Germline CDR1 is SGHTS and CDR2 is YDEGEE. The V segment lost 4 bases and the J segment 2 bases; nucleotides outside the gene matches: 3. CDR3 length equals 13 residues. The CDR3 DNA is TGTGCCAGCAGCGGCGGACTAGCCTACGAGCAGTACTTC. This gives the protein CASSGGLAYEQYF.

The chain has TRBV7-2 and TRBJ2-5; 10 bases map to TRBD2. This CDR3 has 14 residues. Trimming at V came to 7 bases and at J to 5 bases, leaving 7 bases not matched to a gene. CDR1 is SGHTA, CDR2 FQGNSA, per germline. DNA of the CDR3: TGTGCCAGCACTCTAGCGGGAGTTGCGGAGACCCAGTACTTC. It encodes CASTLAGVAETQYF.

This clone was observed once. The chain couples TRBV7-3 to TRBJ2-7, with 11 bases aligning to TRBD2. The V gene end was trimmed by 5 bases and the J gene end by 3 bases; junction bases not matched to a gene: 15. This CDR3 contains 18 residues. The germline gives CDR1 SGHTA, CDR2 FQGTGA. Here the CDR3 reads CASSPRPGLAEAGYEQYV. The CDR3 coding sequence is TGTGCCAGCAGCCCTAGACCGGGACTAGCGGAGGCCGGCTACGAGCAGTACGTC.

The chain has TRBV5-8 and TRBJ1-2, with a tentative D call TRBD1 (5 bases). V gave up 6 bases and J gave up 1 base, with 13 bases separating them. The germline gives CDR1 SGHTS, CDR2 YDEGEE. The CDR3 is made up of 14 amino acids. The CDR3: CASTPGGGNYGYTF. The DNA for the CDR3 is TGTGCCAGCACCCCTGGGGGGGGTAACTATGGCTACACCTTC.

This clone was observed once. The genes are TRBV7-2 and TRBJ2-1; 12 bases fit TRBD1. V was clipped by 2 bases and J by 10 bases; unmatched bases: 6. The CDR3 contains 15 residues. Germline CDR1 reads SGHTA; CDR2 reads FQGNSA. CDR3 coding DNA: TGTGCCAGCAGCTTATTGGGACAGGGGGCAAGCGAGCAGTTCTTC. Amino acids: CASSLLGQGASEQFF.

The chain couples TRBV11-2 to TRBJ1-3, with no clear D. The CDR3 contains 14 residues. Looked up from germline, CDR1 is SGHAT and CDR2 is FQNNGV. With 2 bases removed from V and 4 bases from J, the gap between germline ends came to 9 bases. The CDR3 DNA sequence: TGTGCCAGCAGCTTAACAGTAACAGGAAACACCATATATTTT. Translation gives CASSLTVTGNTIYF.

The genes are TRBV29-1 and TRBJ1-2, with no clear D. Germline assignment: CDR1 SQVTM and CDR2 ANQGSEA. The V gene lost 1 base and the J gene lost 4 bases, with 7 bases spanning the gap. This CDR3 spans 12 amino acids. The CDR3 sequence is CSVEGTPYGYTF. CDR3 DNA sequence: TGCAGCGTTGAAGGTACACCCTATGGCTACACCTTC.

With regard to this clone: Its ends do not fully match the called genes, so a read error is possible. The chain recombines TRBV7-9 with TRBJ2-3, with 13 bases aligning to TRBD2. Looked up from germline, CDR1 is SEHNR and CDR2 is FQNEAQ (reference sequence). This CDR3 has 16 residues. Here the CDR3 reads CSSSSGLAGVADTQYF. In nucleotides, the CDR3 is TGTTCCAGCAGCTCCGGACTAGCGGGAGTGGCAGATACGCAGTATTTT.

The rearrangement links TRBV5-8 to TRBJ1-2; 8 bases are shared with TRBD1. Per germline, CDR1 SGHTS and CDR2 YDEGEE. With V trimmed by 3 bases and J by 8 bases, 15 bases remained unmatched. There are 16 residues in the CDR3. DNA of the CDR3: TGTGCCAGCAGCTGGGGACAGGACCTGTCCTTGGGAGGCTACACCTTC. Translated, it gives CASSWGQDLSLGGYTF.

This clone was seen many times. This chain joins TRBV7-2 and TRBJ2-7, with D possibly TRBD2 on 6 matching bases. The CDR3 spans 16 residues. V was pared by 5 bases and J by 0 bases, with 17 bases between. Germline V lookup: CDR1 SGHTA, CDR2 FQGNSA. The CDR3 reads CASSPPSRGSSYEQYF. The CDR3 nucleotides read TGTGCCAGCAGCCCCCCCTCGCGGGGAAGCTCCTACGAGCAGTACTTC.

This clone came up a few times. J is TRBJ2-7 and V is TRBV15, with 8 bases that match TRBD2. CDR3 length: 15 residues. Trimming removed 1 base from V and 2 bases from J; junction bases left unmatched: 4. The germline V gene encodes CDR1 LNHNV and CDR2 YYDKDF (reference sequence). The CDR3 here is CATSRVRAGAYEQYF. CDR3 bases: TGTGCCACCAGCAGAGTTCGAGCGGGAGCCTACGAGCAGTACTTC. Variable domain in full (rest from reference TRBV15 and TRBJ2-7): DAMVIQNPRYQVTQFGKPVTLSCSQTLNHNVMYWYQQKSSQAPKLLFHYYDKDFNNEADTPDNFQSRRPNTSFCFLDIRSPGLGDTAMYLCATSRVRAGAYEQYFGPGTRLTVT.

The chain is built from TRBV5-5 and TRBJ2-3; unclear D gene. The V end was cut by 0 bases, the J end by 6 bases, with 5 bases between. From germline, CDR1 is SGHKS and CDR2 YYEKEE (reference sequence). CDR3 size: 12 residues. CDR3 nucleotides: TGTGCCAGCAGCTTGGCCGTCGATACGCAGTATTTT. It is translated as CASSLAVDTQYF.